Listed below are T cell receptor beta chains from one sample, sequenced in a study of long-term antiretroviral therapy in people with HIV. Profiled with immunoSEQ multiplex PCR; TCRdb holds only in-frame clones, not every one. The sample carries approximately 24,000 clones, more than 75% recorded once. Material: unsorted PBMCs, obtained 4.4 years after starting antiretroviral therapy. The receptors originated from a man in his thirties or forties with HIV. The CDR3 runs from the conserved cysteine through the conserved F or W. The order of the fields is CDR3 length, V gene, CDR3 protein.

12,TRBV11-2,CASSSSSYEQYF
17,TRBV5-6,CASSLGSYPNSYNEQFF
13,TRBV10-3,CAISHHQEEKLFF
17,TRBV4-1,CASSETTGGLPAYEQYF
16,TRBV27,CASSLKGGYSNQPQHF
15,TRBV27,CASSLARGGVNIQYF
16,TRBV10-3,CAISESLRTVNTEAFF
14,TRBV28,CASSLRGGTYGYTF
13,TRBV11-3,CASSFDRQETQYF
17,TRBV27,CASSFSWEMAGANVLTF
15,TRBV4-3,CASGWTSGDTGELFF
14,TRBV5-4,CASSLDRVSYEQYF
15,TRBV6-5,CASSYSGTGTETQYF
13,TRBV7-3,CASSLNSNQPQHF
13,TRBV29-1,CSVVQGAVREQYF
13,TRBV7-9,CASSPGMSSGYTF
17,TRBV19,CATQGGGLRYSTDTQYF
13,TRBV27,CASRPGTLETQYF
15,TRBV5-1,CASSSVGGAYNEQFF
16,TRBV7-9,CASSFSGTGGYQPQHF
15,TRBV15,CATRTGFSGANVLTF
11,TRBV12-5,CASGQGDIQYF
13,TRBV7-9,CASSLDGNQPQHF
15,TRBV11-2,CASSLAQGGFYGYTF
13,TRBV4-1,CASSPEMNTEAFF
15,TRBV6-5,CASSYAGEGDTEAFF
15,TRBV7-9,CASSLGGHDKNIQYF
14,TRBV18,CASSPLGRGYEQYF
14,TRBV7-9,CASRPGRGRETQYF
13,TRBV2,CATGGTGDREQYF
13,TRBV6-6,CASSYSTVNEQFF
15,TRBV7-9,CASSDGGLRTDTQYF
13,TRBV28,CASSLDTLIEAFF
14,TRBV6-1,CASRPTRSPYEQYF
14,TRBV7-9,CASSLRGGDTEAFF